The T cell receptor (beta chain) described here comes from a study of CD8+ T cells in alopecia areata (dated by TCRdb to between 2017 and 2018). Regarding the complete study: Treated patients were enrolled in an open-label pilot trial of oral tofacitinib at 5 to 10 mg twice daily for moderate-to-severe alopecia areata. Tofacitinib was given for 6 to 18 months, followed by 6 months of follow-up off drug to assess delayed response and recurrence. For the treated patients, the SALT score, which quantifies what percentage of scalp surface area is affected, served as the measure of disease severity. To study T cell clonal expansion in alopecia areata, the researchers applied high-throughput TCRbeta sequencing to both the C3H/HeJ mouse model and human patients. On the human side, TCRbeta sequencing was run on scalp tissue and on sorted CD4+ and CD8+ peripheral blood T cells from healthy controls and from alopecia areata patients with either patchy or totalis/universalis disease. Patients on tofacitinib were biopsied at baseline and after 4 and 24 weeks of treatment, and several of the patients also had a later scalp biopsy. Scalp clonality was compared among normal scalp (n=4), patchy alopecia areata scalp (n=8), and alopecia totalis/universalis scalp (n=8). The RNA source kit depended on sample type: the PAXgene miRNA kit for fixed scalp, the miRNeasy kit for PBMCs, and the RNeasy kit for mouse skin. TCRbeta CDR3 regions were amplified by immunoSEQ multiplex PCR using 35 Vbeta forward and 13 Jbeta reverse primers. Study-wide conclusions, independent of this receptor: Unlike mouse skin, which is dominated by gammadelta T cells, normal human skin has resident alphabeta T cells that are also sequenced, and this complicates analysis of the scalp TCR repertoire. Because the treated cohort was small and had only one nonresponder, larger studies are needed to examine links between baseline CD8+ expansion and response. Shared TCR sequences between patients were less evident than in mice, which may be partly attributable to HLA diversity in the patient population. Tofacitinib significantly decreased scalp clonality and the number of expanded CD8+ clones among the top 100 scalp clones. Compared with normal scalp, lesional scalp, particularly in alopecia totalis/universalis, had higher clonality and more expanded CD8+ clones, which suggests antigenic drive. Many expanded lesional clones were found to persist in scalp and blood during tofacitinib treatment, and relapse after treatment cessation may be partly explained by this persistence.

Receptor libraries were prepared by the immunoSEQ multiplex PCR assay. To provide template for TCR sequencing, every sample had RNA extracted and reverse transcribed into cDNA. First-strand cDNA was synthesized with SuperScript III using a 2:1 mix of oligo-dT and random hexamers. A synthetic immune receptor repertoire was used to measure amplification bias, and any remaining bias was corrected computationally. In the source study's methods: After raw reads were preprocessed to remove errors, the CDR3 was defined following IMGT conventions as running from the conserved cysteine to phenylalanine. Clonality was computed by normalizing Shannon entropy by log2 of the number of productive unique TCRs and subtracting the result from 1. Scalp TCRbeta sequences were cross-referenced with sorted blood CD4 and CD8 repertoires so that the CD4 or CD8 identity of scalp clones could be inferred. Drawn from immuneACCESS, this table holds only the in-frame rearrangements with V and J called that TCRdb kept. Clones are partly lost; checked studies trace under half to an unresolved V gene and leave the rest unexplained. That table supplies the V and J calls and clone size; D and trimming were determined from the DNA. Present in this sample are about 260,000 clones, 60% of which were seen just once. More than 0.85% of the sample comes from the top ten.

To note about this clone: It lacks a known antigen. It has no much larger one-base neighbor in the sample; base qualities were not kept.

The CDR3 sequence holds 13 residues, the cysteine and phenylalanine included. The read is trimmed to its CDR3 DNA, 39 bases read in frame from base 1. CDR1 and CDR2 are read off the germline V gene as SGDLS and YYNGEE. Trimming costs V 4 bases and J 3 bases, and their ends lie 8 bases apart. Interpreted using the paper, the treatment or condition label stands for: oral pan-JAK inhibitor, 5-10 mg twice daily. Peripheral blood and lesional scalp punch biopsies were obtained from patients with alopecia areata. PBMCs were isolated by density centrifugation and stained for CD3, CD4 and CD8, after which CD4+ and CD8+ T cells were sorted on a FACSAria.

Rearrangement joined TRBV9 to TRBJ1-5, with the D gene not confidently named. Sample: CD4+ T cells sorted from blood, taken around week 54, from a patient treated with tofacitinib. The sequence was obtained from a human donor with alopecia areata. This receptor has the CDR3 CASSRTDNQPQHF. The nucleotide sequence is TGTGCCAGCAGCCGGACGGACAATCAGCCCCAGCATTTT.